This T cell receptor beta chain was documented in a study of T cells in Graves' hyperthyroidism and ophthalmopathy. Amplification targeted TCR beta CDR3 regions from RNA transcripts. During a first-round RT-PCR of the TCR CDR3, the HTBI primer set was used. TCRdb re-analysed the multiplex PCR reads in MiXCR, keeping a single row per CDR3 protein. Found here are about 500,000 distinct CDR3 sequences, around 16% of them singletons; the top ten hold 25% to 30%. CDR1 and CDR2 (germline): DFQATT, SNEGSKA (reference sequence). The V gene lost 0 bases and the J gene lost 10 bases, with 9 bases spanning the gap. This CDR3 is 12 amino acids long.

The sequencing input was blood. This sequence originates from a woman in her thirties with Graves' ophthalmopathy. V and J are TRBV20-1 and TRBJ1-4; no clear D. The CDR3 DNA follows: TGCAGTGCTAGAGATGAGACCGGAAAACTGTTTTTT. It translates to CSARDETGKLFF.